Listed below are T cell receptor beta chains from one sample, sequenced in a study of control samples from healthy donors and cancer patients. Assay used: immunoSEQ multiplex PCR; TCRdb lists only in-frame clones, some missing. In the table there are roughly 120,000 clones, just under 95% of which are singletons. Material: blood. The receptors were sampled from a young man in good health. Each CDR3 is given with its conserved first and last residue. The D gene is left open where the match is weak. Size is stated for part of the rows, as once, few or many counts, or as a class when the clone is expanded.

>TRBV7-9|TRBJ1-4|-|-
TGTGCCAGCAGCTTAGCAGTCGGAACTAATGAAAAACTGTTTTTT
CASSLAVGTNEKLFF
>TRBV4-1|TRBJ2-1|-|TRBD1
TGCGCCAGCAGCCGAGGCCCAGGACAGGGGGGCAATGAGCAGTTCTTC
CASSRGPGQGGNEQFF
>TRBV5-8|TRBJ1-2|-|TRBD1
TGTGCCAGCAGCTTGGCCGGACAGGACTATGGCTACACCTTC
CASSLAGQDYGYTF
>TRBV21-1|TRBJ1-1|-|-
TGTGCCTGCCTATCCGGGCAGGACATTATGAACACTGAAGCTTTCTTT
CACLSGQDIMNTEAFF
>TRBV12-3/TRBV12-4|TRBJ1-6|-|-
TGTGCCAGCAGTTTCTCTAATTCACCCCTCCACTTT
CASSFSNSPLHF
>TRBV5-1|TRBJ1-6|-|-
TGCGCCAGCAGCCCTCTGCCTAGCAATTCACCCCTCCACTTT
CASSPLPSNSPLHF
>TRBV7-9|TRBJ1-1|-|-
TGTGCCAGCAGCTTAGTCGGGAATAGACGGGAAGCTTTCTTT
CASSLVGNRREAFF
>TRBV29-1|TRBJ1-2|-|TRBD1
TGCAGCGTTGAAGATCGGGGACAGGGATATGGCTACACCTTC
CSVEDRGQGYGYTF
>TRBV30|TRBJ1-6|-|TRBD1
TGTGCCTGGAGTGTTGGGGACAGGTCACGTTCACCCCTCCACTTT
CAWSVGDRSRSPLHF
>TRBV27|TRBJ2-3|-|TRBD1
TGTGCCAGCGTTGGACCGACAGGGCTAGATACGCAGTATTTT
CASVGPTGLDTQYF
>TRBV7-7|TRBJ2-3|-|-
TGTGCTAGCAGCTTCTCGCAAGCTAGCACAGATACGCAGTATTTT
CASSFSQASTDTQYF
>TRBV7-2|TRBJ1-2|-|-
TGTGCCAGCAGCTTAGACCAGGCCCCCTTATATGGCTACACCTTC
CASSLDQAPLYGYTF
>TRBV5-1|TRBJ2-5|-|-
TGCGCCAGCAGCGAGACGATCGAGACCCAGTACTTC
CASSETIETQYF
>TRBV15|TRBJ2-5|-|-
TGTGCCACCAGCAAACATATGGGCAGGGGTAACCAAGAGACCCAGTACTTC
CATSKHMGRGNQETQYF
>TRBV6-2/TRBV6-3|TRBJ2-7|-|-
TGTGCCAGCAGTTCCGAATCGTACTACGAGCAGTACTTC
CASSSESYYEQYF
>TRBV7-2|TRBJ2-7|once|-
TGTGCCAGCAGCTTCCCCCAAAAGGGACCCTACTCCTACGAGCAGTACTTC
CASSFPQKGPYSYEQYF
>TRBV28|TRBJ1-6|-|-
TGTGCCAGCAGCATCCCAGGGATCCATAATTCACCCCTCCACTTT
CASSIPGIHNSPLHF
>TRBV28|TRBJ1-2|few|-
TGTGCCAGCAGTTTTGGTGTTGGCTACACCTTC
CASSFGVGYTF
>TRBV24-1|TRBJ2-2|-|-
TGTGCCACCAGGGGGGGTTTTACGAACACCGGGGAGCTGTTTTTT
CATRGGFTNTGELFF
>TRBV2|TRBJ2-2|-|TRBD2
TGTGCCAGCAGTGCAAGCGGGGTTAACACCGGGGAGCTGTTTTTT
CASSASGVNTGELFF
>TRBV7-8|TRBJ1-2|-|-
TGTGCCAGCAGCTTAGGGGGGGTAGGGGTGAGCTATGGCTACACCTTC
CASSLGGVGVSYGYTF
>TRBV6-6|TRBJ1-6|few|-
TGTGCCAGCAGACTCCTCGACAGTTATAATTCACCCCTCCACTTT
CASRLLDSYNSPLHF
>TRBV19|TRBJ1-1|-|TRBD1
TGTGCCAGTAGTCTTCACAGGGGGACCCATCGACCAGGGGAGAACACTGAAGCTTTCTTT
CASSLHRGTHRPGENTEAFF
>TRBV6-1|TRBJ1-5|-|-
TGTGCCAGCAGTGAAAGGCAAATTAGCAATCAGCCCCAGCATTTT
CASSERQISNQPQHF
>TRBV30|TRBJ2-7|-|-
TGTGCCTGGAGGAGGCAGGGGCTCTACGAGCAGTACTTC
CAWRRQGLYEQYF
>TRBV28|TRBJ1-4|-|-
TGTGCCAGCAGTTTTGGCAGGGACCATGAAAAACTGTTTTTT
CASSFGRDHEKLFF